This TCR beta chain derives from a study of blood T cell repertoires in COVID-19. Assay used: immunoSEQ multiplex PCR; TCRdb lists only in-frame clones, some missing. The data contain 150,000 to 200,000 clones, 87% of them seen just once; the ten biggest clones take up roughly 2.6%. After removal of 4 bases from V and 3 bases from J, the junction contained 6 bases not matched to a gene. The CDR3 consists of 15 residues. Looked up from germline, CDR1 is LNHNV and CDR2 is YYDKDF (reference sequence). The rearrangement joins TRBV15 to TRBJ2-1, with TRBD1 matching 7 bases. Input material: peripheral blood. The sequence was obtained from a man aged 40-50 years with active or convalescent COVID-19. CDR3 region: CATSMRAGGYNEQFF. CDR3 nucleotide sequence: TGTGCCACCAGCATGAGGGCAGGGGGCTACAATGAGCAGTTCTTC. The whole variable domain, remainder taken from reference TRBV15 and TRBJ2-1, is DAMVIQNPRYQVTQFGKPVTLSCSQTLNHNVMYWYQQKSSQAPKLLFHYYDKDFNNEADTPDNFQSRRPNTSFCFLDIRSPGLGDTAMYLCATSMRAGGYNEQFFGPGTRLTVL.